Below are 22 T cell receptor beta chains sequenced from a single sample in a study of early T cells in non-severe SARS-CoV-2 infection. In TCRdb, the 5' RACE reads were re-called with MiXCR into one record per CDR3 protein. This table holds some 82,000 distinct CDR3 sequences, over 9.5% found once. Sequencing was performed on whole blood, taken at baseline. The origin of the receptors is an adult who was a healthcare worker with PCR-confirmed SARS-CoV-2 infection or an uninfected control (not recorded which).

This clonotype has only a few counts. This CDR3 is CASRGGLAGGTPTDTQYF. The DNA of the CDR3 is TGTGCCAGTAGGGGAGGACTAGCGGGGGGTACCCCCACAGATACGCAGTATTTT. The rearrangement joins TRBV19 to TRBJ2-3; 14 nucleotides align to TRBD2. V shed 6 bases, J shed 2 bases, and the junction held 10 bases outside the gene matches. CDR1 is LNHDA, CDR2 SQIVND, per germline (reference sequence). CDR3 length: 18 residues.

This clonotype showed up just a few times. This chain connects TRBV12-3 or TRBV12-4 to TRBJ1-1; TRBD1 aligns across 9 bases. The CDR3 is 15 residues long. Trimming cost V 8 bases and J 2 bases; bases outside gene matches: 9. CDR3 loop: CASQDRGVVNTEAFF. The DNA of the CDR3 is TGTGCCAGCCAAGACAGGGGGGTTGTAAACACTGAAGCTTTCTTT.

The chain is built from TRBV28 and TRBJ2-6; D may be TRBD2 (6 bases). The CDR3 loop spans 16 amino acids. The V end was cut by 7 bases, the J end by 1 base, with 14 bases between. CDR1 is MDHEN, CDR2 SYDVKM, per germline. The CDR3 coding sequence is TGTGCCAGCACCCCAGTCGGGGGATCTGGGGCCAACGTCCTGACTTTC. Translation: CASTPVGGSGANVLTF.

This clonotype has ten or more counts. The gene calls are TRBV4-1 and TRBJ2-7; D unclear. CDR1 and CDR2 from the germline V gene are MGHRA and YSYEKL. The CDR3 runs to 16 residues. The V and J ends lost 0 bases and 0 bases respectively, with 12 bases between them. As DNA, the CDR3 is TGCGCCAGCAGCCAAGATAGGGTCGCTAGCTCCTACGAGCAGTACTTC. Protein: CASSQDRVASSYEQYF.

This clonotype appeared a few times. The V call is TRBV6-5, the J call TRBJ2-3, with 10 bases identical to TRBD2. Germline trimming cut 6 bases from V and 4 bases from J; bases unmatched to any gene: 13. The CDR3 is 17 residues long. Germline V CDR1 and CDR2: MNHEY, SVGAGI. CDR3 loop: CASSRGQRGGGPDTQYF. CDR3 DNA: TGTGCCAGCAGCCGCGGCCAGCGGGGGGGCGGGCCAGATACGCAGTATTTT.

This clonotype was recorded at least ten times. This rearrangement joins TRBV20-1 to TRBJ2-7, with D possibly TRBD1 on 6 matching bases. In germline, CDR1 is DFQATT, CDR2 SNEGSKA (reference sequence). The CDR3 length is 13 residues. Trimming shortened V by 6 bases and J by 3 bases, and 15 bases separated the two germline ends. CDR3 DNA sequence: TGCAGTGCCAGGGGACCCAAGAACTACGAGCAGTACTTC. Its translation: CSARGPKNYEQYF.

In this sample, this clonotype turned up once. The rearrangement uses TRBV12-5 and TRBJ2-1; TRBD2 matches at 9 bases. The CDR3 extends over 14 amino acids. Germline V gene data show CDR1 as LGHNT and CDR2 as FRNRAP. After removal of 4 bases from V and 7 bases from J, the junction contained 5 bases not matched to a gene. The CDR3 region is CASGSIAGVNEQFF. CDR3 sequence (DNA): TGTGCTAGTGGTTCGATAGCGGGAGTGAATGAGCAGTTCTTC. Drawing the rest from reference TRBV12-5 and TRBJ2-1, the complete variable domain is DARVTQTPRHKVTEMGQEVTMRCQPILGHNTVFWYRQTMMQGLELLAYFRNRAPLDDSGMPKDRFSAEMPDATLATLKIQPSEPRDSAVYFCASGSIAGVNEQFFGPGTRLTVL.

This clonotype was counted a few times. This chain joins TRBV12-3 or TRBV12-4 and TRBJ2-7, with D unclear. V was trimmed by 1 base and J by 2 bases, leaving 6 bases between them. This CDR3 region has 13 residues. CDR3 sequence (DNA): TGTGCCAGCAGTTTAGGCGGAACCTACGAGCAGTACTTC. Protein sequence: CASSLGGTYEQYF.

This clonotype has only a few counts. The chain has TRBV30 and TRBJ1-5; TRBD1 might be the D (5 bases). Germline V gene data show CDR1 as GTSNPN and CDR2 as SVGIG (reference sequence). The CDR3 totals 12 residues. Trimming pared 4 bases from V and 7 bases from J, leaving 11 bases between. The DNA for the CDR3 is TGTGCCTGGAACGAGCACAGGCAGCCCCAGCATTTT. Amino acids: CAWNEHRQPQHF.

This clonotype was detected only a few times. The genes are TRBV5-6 and TRBJ2-7; D may be TRBD1 (6 bases). CDR3 size: 12 residues. CDR1 is SGHDT and CDR2 is YYEEEE in the germline V gene. Trimming cost V 4 bases and J 4 bases, with 9 bases left between them. CDR3 DNA sequence: TGTGCCAGCAGCCCCGGACAGTACGAGCAGTACTTC. Its protein product is CASSPGQYEQYF. The full variable domain, its missing parts supplied by reference TRBV5-6 and TRBJ2-7, is DAGVTQSPTHLIKTRGQQVTLRCSPKSGHDTVSWYQQALGQGPQFIFQYYEEEERQRGNFPDRFSGHQFPNYSSELNVNALLLGDSALYLCASSPGQYEQYFGPGTRLTVT.

This clonotype has just a few counts. This chain connects TRBV3-1 to TRBJ2-1, with 11 positions matching TRBD2. Germline-derived CDR1 and CDR2 are LGHDT and YNNKEL (reference sequence). The V gene end was trimmed by 4 bases and the J gene end by 5 bases; junction bases not matched to a gene: 7. CDR3 length equals 16 residues. In DNA, the CDR3 is TGTGCCAGCAGCCCGGGACTAGCGGTAGCAAACAATGAGCAGTTCTTC. Its translation: CASSPGLAVANNEQFF.

This clonotype has ten or more counts. The V gene is TRBV2, the J gene TRBJ2-3; 10 bases are a match to TRBD2. Germline CDR1 is SNHLY and CDR2 is FYNNEI. This CDR3 has 16 residues. With V trimmed by 4 bases and J by 6 bases, 10 bases remained unmatched. The CDR3 region is CASSGPAGGPRDTQYF. Here the CDR3 DNA reads TGTGCCAGCAGTGGCCCAGCGGGGGGGCCTCGTGATACGCAGTATTTT.

This clonotype showed up just a few times. The rearrangement links TRBV19 to TRBJ2-5; D might be TRBD2 (5 bases). The V gene lost 3 bases and the J gene lost 4 bases, with 9 bases spanning the gap. This CDR3 is 13 amino acids long. Germline-derived CDR1 and CDR2 are LNHDA and SQIVND (reference sequence). In nucleotides, the CDR3 is TGTGCCAGTAGTATTCTTGGAGGAGAGACCCAGTACTTC. This sequence encodes CASSILGGETQYF.

In this sample, this clonotype turned up many times. This chain links TRBV19 with TRBJ1-6, with a tentative D call TRBD1 (6 bases). Trimming took 8 bases from V and 9 from J, leaving 17 bases between them. This CDR3 contains 14 residues. The germline V gene has CDR1 LNHDA and CDR2 SQIVND (reference sequence). Here the CDR3 reads CASQRQGNLSPLHF. DNA of the CDR3: TGTGCCAGTCAACGTCAGGGGAATCTTTCACCCCTCCACTTT.

This clonotype occurred a few times. The chain recombines TRBV7-2 with TRBJ2-3, with D possibly being TRBD2 (5 bases). V gave up 1 base and J gave up 0 bases, with 17 bases separating them. This CDR3 spans 18 amino acids. Germline V gene lookup returns CDR1 SGHTA and CDR2 FQGNSA. The DNA for the CDR3 is TGTGCCAGCAGCTTAGAGTCGGGGTCCCTATCTAGCACAGATACGCAGTATTTT. Amino acids: CASSLESGSLSSTDTQYF.

V is TRBV2 and J is TRBJ2-1; 14 nucleotides agree with TRBD2. The V gene's germline CDR1 is SNHLY and CDR2 FYNNEI. The V gene end was trimmed by 4 bases and the J gene end by 0 bases; junction bases not matched to a gene: 8. The length of the CDR3 is 19 residues. The CDR3 DNA sequence: TGTGCCAGCAGTGGAGTGACTAGCGGGAGGGAGAGCTCCTACAATGAGCAGTTCTTC. This sequence encodes CASSGVTSGRESSYNEQFF.

V is TRBV11-3 and J is TRBJ1-1, with TRBD1 as a possible D gene (5 bases). The CDR3 totals 16 residues. Trimming took off 6 bases at V and 0 bases at J, with 17 bases between the two ends. Per the germline V gene, CDR1 is SGHNT and CDR2 is YENEEA. The CDR3 loop reads CASRMRRGPMNTEAFF. The CDR3 DNA follows: TGTGCCAGCAGAATGAGGAGGGGTCCCATGAACACTGAAGCTTTCTTT. Supplemented by reference TRBV11-3 and TRBJ1-1, the full variable domain reads EAGVVQSPRYKIIEKKQPVAFWCNPISGHNTLYWYLQNLGQGPELLIRYENEEAVDDSQLPKDRFSAERLKGVDSTLKIQPAELGDSAVYLCASRMRRGPMNTEAFFGQGTRLTVV.

In its sample, this clonotype was seen a few times. The chain carries TRBV20-1 and TRBJ2-5; tentatively, D is TRBD1 (6 bases). The CDR3 covers 14 residues. The germline V and J ends were trimmed by 3 bases and 7 bases, with 18 bases remaining between them. Germline assignment: CDR1 DFQATT and CDR2 SNEGSKA (reference sequence). This chain's CDR3 is CSASYRTDIGTQYF. The DNA for the CDR3 is TGCAGTGCTAGTTATAGGACAGACATCGGGACCCAGTACTTC.

This clonotype came up many times. The V call is TRBV20-1, the J call TRBJ1-2; D gene uncertain. The CDR3 length is 14 residues. Germline V gene data show CDR1 as DFQATT and CDR2 as SNEGSKA (reference sequence). Trimming took off 0 bases at V and 4 bases at J, with 12 bases between the two ends. The CDR3 sequence is CSARDVAGSYGYTF. CDR3 sequence (DNA): TGCAGTGCTAGAGATGTGGCAGGCAGCTATGGCTACACCTTC.

This clonotype was found many times. The chain links TRBV6-1 to TRBJ1-6; no clear D. The CDR3 length is 14 residues. Trimming removed 1 base at V and 5 bases at J, with 6 bases between. Germline V gene sequence: CDR1 MNHNS, CDR2 SASEGT. CDR3 region: CASSEGGDNSPLHF. In nucleotides, the CDR3 is TGTGCCAGCAGTGAAGGGGGAGATAATTCACCCCTCCACTTT.

The chain uses TRBV11-2 and TRBJ1-6, with D uncertain. The CDR3 runs 16 residues. Between the trimmed V and J ends, which lost 3 bases and 0 bases, there was a span of 9 bases. From germline, CDR1 is SGHAT and CDR2 FQNNGV. The CDR3 region has the DNA TGTGCCAGCAGCTTGATGTTTAGCTCCTATAATTCACCCCTCCACTTT. The encoded protein is CASSLMFSSYNSPLHF. Full variable domain (outside the CDR3, taken from reference TRBV11-2 and TRBJ1-6): EAGVAQSPRYKIIEKRQSVAFWCNPISGHATLYWYQQILGQGPKLLIQFQNNGVVDDSQLPKDRFSAERLKGVDSTLKIQPAKLEDSAVYLCASSLMFSSYNSPLHFGNGTRLTVT.

This clonotype turned up a few times. J is TRBJ2-5 and V is TRBV7-2; D ambiguous. This CDR3 comprises 16 residues. Deletions cut 5 bases from V and 3 bases from J, with 19 bases between. Per the germline V gene, CDR1 is SGHTA and CDR2 is FQGNSA. The CDR3 here is CASSARADGPKETQYF. The CDR3 DNA follows: TGTGCCAGCAGCGCTAGGGCGGACGGTCCAAAAGAGACCCAGTACTTC.